This record concerns one T cell receptor beta chain sequence. Its cognate antigen is unknown. This sample was taken from a study of cytomegalovirus exposure and HLA in healthy donors. These donors were members of the approximately 120-subject validation cohort, a group separate from the approximately 620-subject first cohort. Points from the study as a whole: As confirmed in vitro, a few CMV-associated chains were specific for CMV antigens. Associated with cytomegalovirus, according to the listing, were 150 to 200 TCR beta chains. Subsequent analysis revealed that first-cohort TCR clusters tended to co-occur in the roughly 120 validation repertoires.

The assay was immunoSEQ multiplex PCR, and TCRdb's table has in-frame clones only and misses some. The table includes 200,000 to 250,000 clones, more than 75% detected once. Sequencing used PBMCs. The TCR was taken from a man younger than 30 in good health and CMV-seronegative.

The CDR3 nucleotides read TGCAGCGTTATCCAGGGAGGATACGAGCAGTACTTC. It codes for CSVIQGGYEQYF. This chain connects TRBV29-1 to TRBJ2-7, with a possible D match to TRBD2 (6 bases). Trimming pared 5 bases from V and 4 bases from J, leaving 12 bases between. Germline V gives CDR1 SQVTM, CDR2 ANQGSEA. The CDR3 spans 12 residues.